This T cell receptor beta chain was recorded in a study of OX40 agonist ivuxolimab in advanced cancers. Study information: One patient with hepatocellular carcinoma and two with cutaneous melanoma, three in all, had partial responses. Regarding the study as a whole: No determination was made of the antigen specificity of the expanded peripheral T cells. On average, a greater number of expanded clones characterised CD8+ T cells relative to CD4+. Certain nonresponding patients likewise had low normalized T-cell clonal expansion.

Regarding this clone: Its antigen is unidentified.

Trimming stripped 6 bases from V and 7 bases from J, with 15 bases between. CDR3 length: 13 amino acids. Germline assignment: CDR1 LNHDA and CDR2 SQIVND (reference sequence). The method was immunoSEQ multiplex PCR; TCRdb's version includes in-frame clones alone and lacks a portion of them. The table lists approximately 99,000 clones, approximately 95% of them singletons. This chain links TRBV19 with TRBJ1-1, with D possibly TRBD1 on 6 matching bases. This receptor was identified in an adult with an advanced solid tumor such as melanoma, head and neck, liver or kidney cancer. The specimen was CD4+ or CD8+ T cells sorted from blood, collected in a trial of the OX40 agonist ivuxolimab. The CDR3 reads CASRSGGLGEAFF. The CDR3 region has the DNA TGTGCCAGTAGGTCCGGGGGGCTCGGTGAAGCTTTCTTT. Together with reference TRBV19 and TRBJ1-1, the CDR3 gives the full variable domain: DGGITQSPKYLFRKEGQNVTLSCEQNLNHDAMYWYRQDPGQGLRLIYYSQIVNDFQKGDIAEGYSVSREKKESFPLTVTSAQKNPTAFYLCASRSGGLGEAFFGQGTRLTVV.